Listed below are T cell receptor beta chains from one sample, sequenced in a study of graft-versus-host responses after intestinal transplantation. Their antigens remain unidentified. TCRdb's table, derived via immunoSEQ multiplex PCR, lists solely in-frame clones and lacks some. This sample carries around 45,000 clones, about nine tenths of them seen once, and the ten largest clones take over 2%. The sample was unstimulated CD4+ T cells sorted from spleen or lymph node cells, taken before transplant. The source of these receptors is a human donor who was the organ donor for an intestinal transplant. The CDR3 runs from the conserved cysteine through the conserved F or W. Each record gives: clone size, D gene, J gene, V gene, CDR3 protein, CDR3 DNA. D genes are given only for firm matches. Size is stated for part of the rows, as once, few or many counts, or as a class when the clone is expanded.

abundance: -
d_gene: -
j_gene: TRBJ2-6
v_gene: TRBV10-3
CDR3aa: CAISESSRTGANVLTF
CDR3nt: TGTGCCATCAGTGAGTCGTCGAGGACCGGGGCCAACGTCCTGACTTTC

abundance: -
d_gene: TRBD2
j_gene: TRBJ2-1
v_gene: TRBV7-3
CDR3aa: CASSLAGGSHEQFF
CDR3nt: TGTGCCAGCAGCTTAGCGGGAGGGTCGCATGAGCAGTTCTTC

abundance: -
d_gene: -
j_gene: TRBJ2-7
v_gene: TRBV4-3
CDR3aa: CASSQDSDSLYEQYF
CDR3nt: TGCGCCAGCAGCCAAGATTCGGACTCCCTCTACGAGCAGTACTTC

abundance: -
d_gene: -
j_gene: TRBJ2-4
v_gene: TRBV21-1
CDR3aa: CASSKVSRPNIQYF
CDR3nt: TGTGCCAGCAGCAAAGTAAGTAGACCGAACATTCAGTACTTC

abundance: -
d_gene: -
j_gene: TRBJ2-3
v_gene: TRBV7-8
CDR3aa: CASSLATGPTQYF
CDR3nt: TGTGCCAGCAGCTTAGCGACGGGACCGACGCAGTATTTT

abundance: -
d_gene: TRBD2
j_gene: TRBJ2-3
v_gene: TRBV18
CDR3aa: CASSPGLAGAADTQYF
CDR3nt: TGTGCCAGCTCACCCGGACTAGCGGGAGCGGCAGATACGCAGTATTTT

abundance: once
d_gene: -
j_gene: TRBJ1-3
v_gene: TRBV9
CDR3aa: CASSVATESGNTIYF
CDR3nt: TGTGCCAGCAGCGTAGCGACAGAATCTGGAAACACCATATATTTT

abundance: -
d_gene: TRBD1
j_gene: TRBJ1-5
v_gene: TRBV19
CDR3aa: CASSIRGQSNQPQHF
CDR3nt: TGTGCCAGTAGTATCAGGGGGCAGAGCAATCAGCCCCAGCATTTT

abundance: -
d_gene: -
j_gene: TRBJ2-2
v_gene: TRBV29-1
CDR3aa: CSIPGTARGTGELFF
CDR3nt: TGCAGCATCCCGGGCACGGCTAGGGGCACCGGGGAGCTGTTTTTT

abundance: -
d_gene: -
j_gene: TRBJ1-5
v_gene: TRBV30
CDR3aa: CAWSGRGWYSNQPQHF
CDR3nt: TGTGCCTGGAGTGGGAGGGGCTGGTATAGCAATCAGCCCCAGCATTTT

abundance: -
d_gene: -
j_gene: TRBJ2-7
v_gene: TRBV12-2
CDR3aa: CASRSLNPGLAVGYEQYF
CDR3nt: TGTGCAAGTCGCTCCTTAAACCCCGGACTAGCGGTAGGCTACGAGCAGTACTTC

abundance: -
d_gene: TRBD2
j_gene: TRBJ2-2
v_gene: TRBV19
CDR3aa: CASSLNLGLAPGELFF
CDR3nt: TGTGCCAGTAGTCTAAATCTAGGACTAGCGCCGGGGGAGCTGTTTTTT

abundance: -
d_gene: -
j_gene: TRBJ2-7
v_gene: TRBV11-2
CDR3aa: CASSLSPPGQRVTYEQYF
CDR3nt: TGTGCCAGCAGCTTATCCCCCCCGGGACAAAGGGTTACCTACGAGCAGTACTTC

abundance: -
d_gene: TRBD1
j_gene: TRBJ2-1
v_gene: TRBV7-2
CDR3aa: CASSPRDSSYNEQFF
CDR3nt: TGTGCCAGCAGCCCCCGGGACAGTTCCTACAATGAGCAGTTCTTC

abundance: once
d_gene: -
j_gene: TRBJ2-3
v_gene: TRBV6-1
CDR3aa: CASNSATDTQYF
CDR3nt: TGTGCCAGCAATTCTGCCACAGATACGCAGTATTTT

abundance: -
d_gene: -
j_gene: TRBJ1-2
v_gene: TRBV5-1
CDR3aa: CASSPTGAYGYTF
CDR3nt: TGCGCCAGCAGCCCGACAGGAGCTTATGGCTACACCTTC

abundance: -
d_gene: -
j_gene: TRBJ1-5
v_gene: TRBV12-5
CDR3aa: CASGLMADLSHF
CDR3nt: TGTGCTAGTGGTTTGATGGCAGACCTGTCGCATTTT

abundance: -
d_gene: TRBD1
j_gene: TRBJ1-4
v_gene: TRBV4-1
CDR3aa: CASSQDRGSGEKLFF
CDR3nt: TGCGCCAGCAGCCAGGACAGGGGGTCTGGTGAAAAACTGTTTTTT

abundance: -
d_gene: -
j_gene: TRBJ1-2
v_gene: TRBV5-1
CDR3aa: CASSLGAGGNGYTF
CDR3nt: TGCGCCAGCAGCTTGGGGGCGGGAGGAAATGGCTACACCTTC

abundance: -
d_gene: -
j_gene: TRBJ1-4
v_gene: TRBV30
CDR3aa: CAWSPPTATNEKLFF
CDR3nt: TGTGCCTGGAGTCCCCCGACAGCAACTAATGAAAAACTGTTTTTT

abundance: -
d_gene: TRBD1
j_gene: TRBJ1-1
v_gene: TRBV2
CDR3aa: CARGTGNTEAFF
CDR3nt: TGTGCCAGGGGGACAGGGAACACTGAAGCTTTCTTT

abundance: -
d_gene: TRBD2
j_gene: TRBJ2-1
v_gene: TRBV4-2
CDR3aa: CASSHPGTSGTSYNEQFF
CDR3nt: TGTGCCAGCAGCCACCCCGGGACTAGCGGGACCTCCTACAATGAGCAGTTCTTC

abundance: -
d_gene: -
j_gene: TRBJ2-5
v_gene: TRBV5-1
CDR3aa: CASRPGFEETQYF
CDR3nt: TGCGCCAGCAGGCCGGGATTCGAAGAGACCCAGTACTTC

abundance: -
d_gene: TRBD1
j_gene: TRBJ1-2
v_gene: TRBV19
CDR3aa: CASSMGQGVYGYTF
CDR3nt: TGTGCCAGTAGTATGGGACAGGGGGTCTATGGCTACACCTTC

abundance: -
d_gene: -
j_gene: TRBJ2-5
v_gene: TRBV28
CDR3aa: CASSKETQYF
CDR3nt: TGTGCCAGCAGTAAAGAGACCCAGTACTTC

abundance: once
d_gene: TRBD2
j_gene: TRBJ2-1
v_gene: TRBV4-1
CDR3aa: CASSLGLAGEEQFF
CDR3nt: TGCGCCAGCAGCCTAGGACTAGCGGGAGAAGAGCAGTTCTTC

abundance: -
d_gene: TRBD1
j_gene: TRBJ1-4
v_gene: TRBV6-5
CDR3aa: CASSYRQTGREQKLFF
CDR3nt: TGTGCCAGCAGTTACCGCCAGACAGGGCGGGAACAAAAACTGTTTTTT

abundance: -
d_gene: -
j_gene: TRBJ2-7
v_gene: TRBV7-9
CDR3aa: CASSLDSGVGEQYF
CDR3nt: TGTGCCAGCAGCTTAGATTCGGGGGTTGGCGAGCAGTACTTC

abundance: -
d_gene: -
j_gene: TRBJ2-1
v_gene: TRBV6-5
CDR3aa: CASSPPSAVYNEQFF
CDR3nt: TGTGCCAGCAGTCCCCCTTCAGCGGTTTACAATGAGCAGTTCTTC

abundance: -
d_gene: -
j_gene: TRBJ2-1
v_gene: TRBV20-1
CDR3aa: CSAHEQFF
CDR3nt: TGCAGTGCCCATGAGCAGTTCTTC

abundance: -
d_gene: -
j_gene: TRBJ1-3
v_gene: TRBV7-9
CDR3aa: CASSLFPGHLSGNTIYF
CDR3nt: TGTGCCAGCAGCTTGTTCCCGGGACATCTCTCTGGAAACACCATATATTTT

abundance: -
d_gene: TRBD1
j_gene: TRBJ2-7
v_gene: TRBV5-1
CDR3aa: CASSWTGYEQYF
CDR3nt: TGCGCCAGCAGCTGGACAGGGTACGAGCAGTACTTC

abundance: -
d_gene: TRBD1
j_gene: TRBJ1-2
v_gene: TRBV10-3
CDR3aa: CAISADMGQGRANYGYTF
CDR3nt: TGTGCCATCAGCGCAGACATGGGACAGGGGCGAGCTAACTATGGCTACACCTTC

abundance: -
d_gene: -
j_gene: TRBJ1-5
v_gene: TRBV7-3
CDR3aa: CASSLRWGSLPTTSNQPQHF
CDR3nt: TGTGCCAGCAGCTTAAGGTGGGGGAGTCTTCCGACCACTAGCAATCAGCCCCAGCATTTT

abundance: few
d_gene: TRBD1
j_gene: TRBJ2-6
v_gene: TRBV10-3
CDR3aa: CAISETGAGANVLTF
CDR3nt: TGTGCCATCAGTGAGACAGGGGCCGGGGCCAACGTCCTGACTTTC

abundance: -
d_gene: TRBD1
j_gene: TRBJ2-1
v_gene: TRBV7-6
CDR3aa: CASSLVGQVPYNEQFF
CDR3nt: TGTGCCAGCAGCTTAGTTGGACAGGTACCCTACAATGAGCAGTTCTTC

abundance: -
d_gene: TRBD1
j_gene: TRBJ2-7
v_gene: TRBV6-6
CDR3aa: CASSYSSTGAAYEQYF
CDR3nt: TGTGCCAGCAGTTACTCCTCGACAGGGGCCGCCTACGAGCAGTACTTC

abundance: -
d_gene: -
j_gene: TRBJ2-4
v_gene: TRBV20-1
CDR3aa: CSARDGPSEYF
CDR3nt: TGCAGTGCTAGAGATGGGCCGTCAGAGTACTTC

abundance: -
d_gene: -
j_gene: TRBJ1-1
v_gene: TRBV6-5
CDR3aa: CASVSWNTEAFF
CDR3nt: TGTGCCAGCGTCAGTTGGAACACTGAAGCTTTCTTT

abundance: -
d_gene: -
j_gene: TRBJ1-2
v_gene: TRBV5-4
CDR3aa: CASSRLKYGYTF
CDR3nt: TGTGCCAGCAGCCGACTTAAGTATGGCTACACCTTC

abundance: -
d_gene: TRBD1
j_gene: TRBJ2-7
v_gene: TRBV28
CDR3aa: CASRRERQGAYEQYF
CDR3nt: TGTGCCAGCAGGAGAGAACGACAGGGGGCCTACGAGCAGTACTTC

abundance: -
d_gene: -
j_gene: TRBJ2-3
v_gene: TRBV7-2
CDR3aa: CASSFERLSDTQYF
CDR3nt: TGTGCCAGCAGCTTCGAGAGGTTGTCAGATACGCAGTATTTT

abundance: -
d_gene: -
j_gene: TRBJ2-2
v_gene: TRBV7-6
CDR3aa: CASSYWLAENTGELFF
CDR3nt: TGTGCCAGCAGTTATTGGCTAGCCGAGAACACCGGGGAGCTGTTTTTT

abundance: -
d_gene: -
j_gene: TRBJ2-5
v_gene: TRBV18
CDR3aa: CASSQQETQYF
CDR3nt: TGTGCCAGCTCACAACAAGAGACCCAGTACTTC

abundance: few
d_gene: -
j_gene: TRBJ2-1
v_gene: TRBV18
CDR3aa: CASSPYWPEGEQFF
CDR3nt: TGTGCCAGCTCACCTTACTGGCCTGAGGGTGAGCAGTTCTTC

abundance: -
d_gene: TRBD2
j_gene: TRBJ2-1
v_gene: TRBV5-4
CDR3aa: CASNPGLAATPANYNEQFF
CDR3nt: TGTGCCAGCAACCCCGGACTAGCGGCCACTCCCGCAAATTACAATGAGCAGTTCTTC

abundance: -
d_gene: -
j_gene: TRBJ2-3
v_gene: TRBV4-1
CDR3aa: CASSLRGPLAAGDTQYF
CDR3nt: TGCGCCAGCAGCCTGAGGGGGCCTCTAGCGGCCGGCGATACGCAGTATTTT

abundance: -
d_gene: -
j_gene: TRBJ2-3
v_gene: TRBV30
CDR3aa: CAWSGGSTDTQYF
CDR3nt: TGTGCCTGGAGTGGCGGGAGCACAGATACGCAGTATTTT

abundance: -
d_gene: -
j_gene: TRBJ2-3
v_gene: TRBV5-1
CDR3aa: CASSLEGDTQYF
CDR3nt: TGCGCCAGCAGCTTGGAGGGAGATACGCAGTATTTT

abundance: -
d_gene: TRBD2
j_gene: TRBJ2-1
v_gene: TRBV19
CDR3aa: CASGGGRENNEQFF
CDR3nt: TGTGCCAGTGGAGGAGGGCGGGAGAACAATGAGCAGTTCTTC

abundance: -
d_gene: TRBD1
j_gene: TRBJ1-6
v_gene: TRBV30
CDR3aa: CAWSGGGWNSPLHF
CDR3nt: TGTGCCTGGTCAGGGGGCGGTTGGAATTCACCCCTCCACTTT